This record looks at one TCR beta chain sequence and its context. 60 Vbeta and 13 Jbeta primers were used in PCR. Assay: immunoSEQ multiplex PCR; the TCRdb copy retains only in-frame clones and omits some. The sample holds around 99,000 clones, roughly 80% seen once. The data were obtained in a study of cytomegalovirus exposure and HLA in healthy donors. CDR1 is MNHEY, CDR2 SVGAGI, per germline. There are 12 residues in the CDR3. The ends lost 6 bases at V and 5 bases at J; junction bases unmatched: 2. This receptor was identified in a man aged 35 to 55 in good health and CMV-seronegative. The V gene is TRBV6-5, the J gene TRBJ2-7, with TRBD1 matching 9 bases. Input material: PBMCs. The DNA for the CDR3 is TGTGCCAGCAGACGACAGGGGGACGAGCAGTACTTC. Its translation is CASRRQGDEQYF.